This T cell receptor beta chain was observed in a study of T-cell memory formation after mild COVID-19 (dated by TCRdb to about 2021). With respect to the entire study: TCR sequence clusters from the two donors were largely donor specific. Longitudinal TCRalpha and TCRbeta repertoire sequencing tracked T-cell clones expanding and contracting after mild COVID-19 in a couple of donors. The cohort comprised two young, previously healthy adult volunteers, one female and one male.

The CDR3, from cysteine to phenylalanine, totals 16 residues. Only the CDR3 part of the read is kept: 48 bases, read in frame from the first base. Sequences MDHEN (CDR1) and SYDVKM (CDR2) are obtained from the germline V gene. V is pruned by 5 bases and J by 5 bases, leaving 9 bases of the junction without a gene match. Ficoll-Paque density gradient centrifugation was the method used to isolate PBMCs. The investigation overall reported the following: Whether the second-wave clones peaking on day 37 were SARS-CoV-2 specific was not confirmed. From day 15 to 85, contracting clones showed balanced CD4/CD8 phenotypes, whereas a second wave of clones that expanded from day 15 to 37 leaned towards CD4+. Some responding clones were detected in pre-infection memory, suggesting pre-existing cross-reactive memory T cells joined the SARS-CoV-2 response. Only two mild cases were covered in the study, and larger cohorts including severe cases with pre-infection samples were considered necessary. Contracting CD4+ clones turned up mainly in the CM and EM memory subsets, whereas EMRA was where CD8+ clones were enriched.

Of note for this clonotype: Which antigen it targets is not known. The record has no base qualities; no much larger clone is one base away.

Sequencing used an Illumina NovaSeq 6000. Using 5'RACE with constant-segment primers, TCRalpha and TCRbeta cDNA libraries were constructed, with sample barcodes and unique molecular identifiers added in the process. RNA was extracted from every sample with Trizol reagent. Amplification of the libraries took two PCR steps, and the second step added a second sample barcode plus Illumina TruSeq adapters. The libraries were sequenced on an Illumina NovaSeq using 2 x 150 bp paired-end reads. The original methods were these. Reads were demultiplexed and collapsed into UMI-guided consensus sequences with migec v1.2.7. Using mixcr v2.1.11, UMI consensuses were aligned to TRA and TRB V and J templates and then assembled into clonotypes. A clonotype was counted as expanded or contracted only when both edgeR and NoisET called the clonotype significant, with the noise models trained on biological replicates. For edgeR calls, a false discovery rate-adjusted p below 0.01 and a log2 fold-change threshold of 1 were applied. As an exploratory analysis of dynamics, max-normalized trajectories of the 1000 most abundant clonotypes were examined with PCA combined with hierarchical clustering. Each responding clone was given a CD4 or CD8 phenotype based on the CD4+ and CD8+ repertoires, which had been sequenced separately. TCRdb reran the public reads through fastp at Q25 and MiXCR, keeping productive beta chains. Here each entry gathers all rows of one CDR3 protein and keeps the most common genes and DNA. The V and J calls shown here were made by TCRdb, not taken from the authors' results. For this sample the table gives about 140,000 distinct CDR3 sequences, of which roughly 15% were detected only once. Roughly an eighth of the sample lies in the top ten.

The clonotype comes from an adult woman who had mild COVID-19 (a few samples of this study predate the infection). The sample titles of this study are shuffled in the database, so cell type and time point are left out; the donor was told from shared clones. This chain joins TRBV28 to TRBJ2-5; 12 central nucleotides agree with TRBD1. The source material was PBMCs or a T cell subset sorted from them (not recorded which). The CDR3: CASSLAGQGALETQYF. In nucleotides, the sequence is TGTGCCAGCAGTCTCGCGGGACAGGGGGCGTTGGAGACCCAGTACTTC.